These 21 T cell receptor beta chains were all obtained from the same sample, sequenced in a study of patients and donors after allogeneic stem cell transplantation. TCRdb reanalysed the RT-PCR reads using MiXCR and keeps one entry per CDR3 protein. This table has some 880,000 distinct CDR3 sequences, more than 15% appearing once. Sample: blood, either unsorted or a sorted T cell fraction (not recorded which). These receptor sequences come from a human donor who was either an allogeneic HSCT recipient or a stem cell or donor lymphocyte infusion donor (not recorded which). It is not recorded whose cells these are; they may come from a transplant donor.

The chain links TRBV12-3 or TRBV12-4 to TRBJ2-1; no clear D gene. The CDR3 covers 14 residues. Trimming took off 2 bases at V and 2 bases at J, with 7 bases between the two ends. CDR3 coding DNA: TGTGCCAGCAGTTTACCGGGCCCCTACAATGAGCAGTTCTTC. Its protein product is CASSLPGPYNEQFF.

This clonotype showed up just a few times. CDR3 nucleotide sequence: TGTGCCAGCAGTTTATCAGTAGCGGGCTCCTACAATGAGCAGTTCTTC. Its protein is CASSLSVAGSYNEQFF. V is TRBV27 and J is TRBJ2-1; the match to TRBD2 covers 7 bases. Germline lookup yields CDR1 MNHEY and CDR2 SMNVEV (reference sequence). V dropped 0 bases and J dropped 0; count of bases not matched to a gene: 2. CDR3 length: 16 amino acids.

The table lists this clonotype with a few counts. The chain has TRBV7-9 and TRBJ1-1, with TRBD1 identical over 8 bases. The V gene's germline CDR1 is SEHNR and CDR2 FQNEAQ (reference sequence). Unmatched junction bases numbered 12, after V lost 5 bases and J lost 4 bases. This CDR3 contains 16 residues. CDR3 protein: CASSAYRQGPGTEAFF. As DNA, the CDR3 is TGTGCCAGCAGCGCCTACCGACAGGGGCCGGGCACTGAAGCTTTCTTT.

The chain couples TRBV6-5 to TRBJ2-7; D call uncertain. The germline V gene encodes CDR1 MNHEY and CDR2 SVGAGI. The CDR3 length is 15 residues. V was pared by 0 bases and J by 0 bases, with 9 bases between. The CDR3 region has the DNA TGTGCCAGCAGTTACTCGTTGTCCGACTCCTACGAGCAGTACTTC. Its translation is CASSYSLSDSYEQYF.

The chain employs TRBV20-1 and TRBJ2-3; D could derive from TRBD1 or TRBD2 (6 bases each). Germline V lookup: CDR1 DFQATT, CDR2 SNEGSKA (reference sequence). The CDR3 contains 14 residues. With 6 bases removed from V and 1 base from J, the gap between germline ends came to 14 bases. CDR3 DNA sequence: TGCAGTGCCCAAGGGGGGTTGGGCACAGATACGCAGTATTTT. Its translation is CSAQGGLGTDTQYF.

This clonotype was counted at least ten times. The CDR3 reads CASSYPQETQYF. The CDR3, as DNA: TGTGCCAGCAGTTATCCGCAAGAGACCCAGTACTTC. V is TRBV12-3 or TRBV12-4 and J is TRBJ2-5; no clear D. The V and J ends lost 4 bases and 2 bases respectively, with 5 bases between them. This CDR3 is 12 amino acids long.

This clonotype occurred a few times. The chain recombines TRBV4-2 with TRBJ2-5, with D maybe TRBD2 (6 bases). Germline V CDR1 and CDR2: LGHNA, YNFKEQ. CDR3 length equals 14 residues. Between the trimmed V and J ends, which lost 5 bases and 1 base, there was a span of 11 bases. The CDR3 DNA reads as TGTGCCAGCAGCGGGGGGACCGGCCAAGAGACCCAGTACTTC. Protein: CASSGGTGQETQYF.

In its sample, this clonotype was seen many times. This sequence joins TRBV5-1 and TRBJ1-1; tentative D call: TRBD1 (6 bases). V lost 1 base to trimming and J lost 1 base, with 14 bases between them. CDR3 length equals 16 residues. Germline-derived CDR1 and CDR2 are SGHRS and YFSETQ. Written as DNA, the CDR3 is TGCGCCAGCAGCTTGACAGGGTTGGGGTGGAACACTGAAGCTTTCTTT. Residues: CASSLTGLGWNTEAFF.

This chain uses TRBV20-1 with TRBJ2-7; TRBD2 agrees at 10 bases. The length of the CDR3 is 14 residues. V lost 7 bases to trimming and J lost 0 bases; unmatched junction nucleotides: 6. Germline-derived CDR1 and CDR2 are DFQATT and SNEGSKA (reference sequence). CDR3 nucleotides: TGCAGTGTAAGCGGGAGGGCAAGCTCCTACGAGCAGTACTTC. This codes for CSVSGRASSYEQYF.

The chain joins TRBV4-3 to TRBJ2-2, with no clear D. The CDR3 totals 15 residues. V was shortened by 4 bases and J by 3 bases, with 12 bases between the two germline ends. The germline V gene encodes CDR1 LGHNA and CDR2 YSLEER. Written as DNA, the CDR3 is TGCGCCAGCAGCCTCTCATCCCGGTACACCGGGGAGCTGTTTTTT. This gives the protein CASSLSSRYTGELFF.

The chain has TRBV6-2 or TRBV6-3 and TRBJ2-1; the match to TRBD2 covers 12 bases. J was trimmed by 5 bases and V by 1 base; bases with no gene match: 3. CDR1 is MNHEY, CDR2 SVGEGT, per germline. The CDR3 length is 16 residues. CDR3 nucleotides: TGTGCCAGCAGTTACTATCTAGCGGGAGGGAACAATGAGCAGTTCTTC. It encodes CASSYYLAGGNNEQFF.

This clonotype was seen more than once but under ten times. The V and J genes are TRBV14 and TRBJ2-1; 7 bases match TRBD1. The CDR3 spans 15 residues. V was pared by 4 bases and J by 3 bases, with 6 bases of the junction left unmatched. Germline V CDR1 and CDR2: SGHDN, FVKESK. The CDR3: CASSRFRDSYNEQFF. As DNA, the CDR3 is TGTGCCAGCAGCCGGTTCCGGGACAGCTACAATGAGCAGTTCTTC.

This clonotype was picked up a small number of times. CDR3 sequence (DNA): TGTGCCAGCAACTTAGACACGTCTAACTATGGCTACACCTTC. Translation gives CASNLDTSNYGYTF. The chain joins TRBV12-3 or TRBV12-4 to TRBJ1-2; the D is unclear. This CDR3 contains 14 residues. Trimming took 7 bases from V and 0 from J, leaving 12 bases between them.

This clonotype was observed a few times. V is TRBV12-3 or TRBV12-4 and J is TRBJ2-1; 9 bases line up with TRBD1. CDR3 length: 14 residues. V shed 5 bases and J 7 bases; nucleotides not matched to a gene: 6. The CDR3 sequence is CASSGTGYRNEQFF. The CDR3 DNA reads TGTGCCAGCAGTGGGACAGGGTATCGGAATGAGCAGTTCTTC.

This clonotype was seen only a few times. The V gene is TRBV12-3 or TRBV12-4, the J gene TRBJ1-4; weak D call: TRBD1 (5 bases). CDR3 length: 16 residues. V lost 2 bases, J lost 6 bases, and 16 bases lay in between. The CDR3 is CASSLQVVRGYEKLFF. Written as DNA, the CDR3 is TGTGCCAGCAGTTTACAGGTGGTCCGGGGGTATGAAAAACTGTTTTTT.

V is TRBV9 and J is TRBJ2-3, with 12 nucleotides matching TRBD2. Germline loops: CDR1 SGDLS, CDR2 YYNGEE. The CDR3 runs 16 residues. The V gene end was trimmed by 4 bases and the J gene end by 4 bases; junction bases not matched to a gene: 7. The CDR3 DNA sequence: TGTGCCAGCAGCACCTGGACTAGCGGGGAAGCAGATACGCAGTATTTT. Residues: CASSTWTSGEADTQYF.

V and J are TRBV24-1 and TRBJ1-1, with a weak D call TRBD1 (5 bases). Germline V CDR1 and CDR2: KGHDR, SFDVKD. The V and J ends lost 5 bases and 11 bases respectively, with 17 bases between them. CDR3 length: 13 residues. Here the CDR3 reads CATSGSRQGSAFF. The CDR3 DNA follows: TGTGCCACCAGTGGTTCACGTCAGGGCTCGGCTTTCTTT.

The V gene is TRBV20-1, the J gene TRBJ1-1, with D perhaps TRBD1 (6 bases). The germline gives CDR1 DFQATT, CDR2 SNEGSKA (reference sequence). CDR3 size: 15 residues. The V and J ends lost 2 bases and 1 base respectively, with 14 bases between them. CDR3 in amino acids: CSARPGDTKNTEAFF. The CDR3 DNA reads TGCAGTGCTAGACCCGGGGACACCAAGAACACTGAAGCTTTCTTT.

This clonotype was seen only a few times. CDR3 residues: CASSVEKEPYGYTF. The CDR3 DNA sequence: TGTGCCAGCAGTGTAGAGAAAGAACCCTATGGCTACACCTTC. The chain carries TRBV2 and TRBJ1-2; unclear D gene. The germline V gene encodes CDR1 SNHLY and CDR2 FYNNEI. The CDR3 totals 14 residues. Trimming removed 4 bases from V and 4 bases from J, with 13 bases in between.

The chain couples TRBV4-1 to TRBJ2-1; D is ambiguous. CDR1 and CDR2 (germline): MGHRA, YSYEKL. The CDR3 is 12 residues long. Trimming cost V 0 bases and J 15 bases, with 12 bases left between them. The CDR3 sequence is CASSQDSYFRFF. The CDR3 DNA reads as TGCGCCAGCAGCCAAGATTCGTATTTCAGGTTCTTC.

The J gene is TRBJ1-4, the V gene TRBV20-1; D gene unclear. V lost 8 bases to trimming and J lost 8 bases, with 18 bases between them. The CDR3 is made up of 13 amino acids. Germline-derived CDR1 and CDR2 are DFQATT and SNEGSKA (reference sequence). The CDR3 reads CSPQAWMEEKLFF. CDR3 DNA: TGCAGTCCTCAGGCCTGGATGGAGGAAAAACTGTTTTTT.